Sequencing of this TCR beta chain was carried out in a study of pediatric ulcerative colitis. The study, taken as a whole, reports: Compared with controls, ulcerative colitis showed greater blood-rectum clone sharing. Repertoires came from total lymphocyte DNA, so rare subsets like regulatory T cells may be missed. Acute severe colitis showed lower rectal diversity from clonal expansions.

Data came from immunoSEQ multiplex PCR; TCRdb stores just in-frame clones and leaves some out. Altogether about 16,000 clones are present, 80% being singletons, with the ten largest covering 6.5% to 9.5%. Points on this clone: What it binds is not known.

During colonoscopy, one to two rectal pinch biopsies were collected. Controls: normal colonoscopy findings, no IBD within the following year. Germline V gene data show CDR1 as SGHNT and CDR2 as YYREEE (reference sequence). CDR3 length equals 13 residues. V was pared by 2 bases and J by 5 bases, with 10 bases between. This TCR came from a boy younger than 18 who was a control in a study of pediatric ulcerative colitis. Sequenced material: gut tissue. The V gene is TRBV5-4, the J gene TRBJ1-2; tentatively, D is TRBD1 (5 bases). CDR3 sequence reads: CASSLDQGYGYTF. CDR3 DNA: TGTGCCAGCAGCTTAGATCAGGGATATGGCTACACCTTC. The variable domain in full, with the rest retrieved from reference TRBV5-4 and TRBJ1-2, is ETGVTQSPTHLIKTRGQQVTLRCSSQSGHNTVSWYQQALGQGPQFIFQYYREEENGRGNFPPRFSGLQFPNYSSELNVNALELDDSALYLCASSLDQGYGYTFGSGTRLTVV.